This TCR beta chain was sequenced during a study of blood T cell repertoires in COVID-19. Generated by immunoSEQ multiplex PCR, the TCRdb table keeps only in-frame clones and is missing some. Among 200,000 to 250,000 clones listed, roughly four fifths were seen once. The germline V gene has CDR1 SGHNT and CDR2 YENEEA. V gave up 5 bases and J gave up 2 bases, with 22 bases separating them. The CDR3 sequence is 17 residues long. This clonotype was obtained from a man aged 55 to 70 who had recovered from COVID-19. Sequencing was carried out using PBMCs or T cells enriched from blood (not recorded which). The chain uses TRBV11-3 and TRBJ2-7, with D perhaps matching TRBD1 (6 bases). CDR3 amino acids: CASSDLNTPGHPYEQYF. CDR3 nucleotides: TGTGCCAGCAGCGACCTCAACACCCCGGGACATCCCTACGAGCAGTACTTC. Together with reference TRBV11-3 and TRBJ2-7, the CDR3 gives the full variable domain: EAGVVQSPRYKIIEKKQPVAFWCNPISGHNTLYWYLQNLGQGPELLIRYENEEAVDDSQLPKDRFSAERLKGVDSTLKIQPAELGDSAVYLCASSDLNTPGHPYEQYFGPGTRLTVT.